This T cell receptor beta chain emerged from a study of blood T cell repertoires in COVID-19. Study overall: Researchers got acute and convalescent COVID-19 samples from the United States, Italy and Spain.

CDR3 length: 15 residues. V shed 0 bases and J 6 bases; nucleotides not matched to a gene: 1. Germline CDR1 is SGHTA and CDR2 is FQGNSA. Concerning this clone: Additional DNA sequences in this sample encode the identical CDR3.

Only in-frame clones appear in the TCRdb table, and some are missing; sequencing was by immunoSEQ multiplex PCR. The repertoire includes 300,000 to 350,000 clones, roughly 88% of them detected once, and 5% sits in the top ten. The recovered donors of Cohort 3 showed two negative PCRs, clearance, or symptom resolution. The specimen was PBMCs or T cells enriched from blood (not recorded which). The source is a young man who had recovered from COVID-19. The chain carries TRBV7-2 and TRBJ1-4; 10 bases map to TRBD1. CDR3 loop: CASSLAGTGDEKLFF. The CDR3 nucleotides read TGTGCCAGCAGCTTAGCAGGGACAGGGGATGAAAAACTGTTTTTT.